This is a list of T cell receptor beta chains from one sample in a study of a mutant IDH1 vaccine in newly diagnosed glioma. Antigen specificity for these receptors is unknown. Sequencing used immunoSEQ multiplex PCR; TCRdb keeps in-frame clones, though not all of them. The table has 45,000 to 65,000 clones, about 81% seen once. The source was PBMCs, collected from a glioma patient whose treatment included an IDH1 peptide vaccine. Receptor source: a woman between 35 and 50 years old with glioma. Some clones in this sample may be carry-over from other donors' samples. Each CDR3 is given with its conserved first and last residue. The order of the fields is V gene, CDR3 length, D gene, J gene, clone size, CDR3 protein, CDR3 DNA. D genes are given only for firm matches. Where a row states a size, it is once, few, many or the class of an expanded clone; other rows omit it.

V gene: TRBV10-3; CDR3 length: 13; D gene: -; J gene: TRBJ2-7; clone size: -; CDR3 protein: CATREVGPYEQYF; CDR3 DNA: TGTGCCACCCGAGAGGTCGGTCCGTACGAGCAGTACTTC
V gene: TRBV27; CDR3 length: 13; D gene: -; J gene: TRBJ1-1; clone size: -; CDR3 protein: CASSDSSWVRAFF; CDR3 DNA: TGTGCCAGCAGTGACTCGTCATGGGTGCGGGCTTTCTTT
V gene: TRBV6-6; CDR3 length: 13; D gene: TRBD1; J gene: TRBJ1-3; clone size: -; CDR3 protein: CASGQDSGNTIYF; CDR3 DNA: TGTGCCAGCGGACAGGACTCTGGAAACACCATATATTTT
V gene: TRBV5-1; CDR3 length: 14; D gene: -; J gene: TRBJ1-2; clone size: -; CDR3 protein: CASAPRGGNYGYTF; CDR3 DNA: TGCGCCAGCGCCCCGAGGGGGGGCAACTATGGCTACACCTTC
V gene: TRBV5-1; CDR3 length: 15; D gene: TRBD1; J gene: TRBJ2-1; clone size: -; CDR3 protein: CASSFGQGGYNEQFF; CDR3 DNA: TGCGCCAGCAGCTTCGGACAGGGGGGTTACAATGAGCAGTTCTTC
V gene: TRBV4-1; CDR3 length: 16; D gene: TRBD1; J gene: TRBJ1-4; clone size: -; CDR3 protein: CASSLQGGQSNEKLFF; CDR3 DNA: TGCGCCAGCAGTCTCCAAGGGGGCCAATCTAATGAAAAACTGTTTTTT
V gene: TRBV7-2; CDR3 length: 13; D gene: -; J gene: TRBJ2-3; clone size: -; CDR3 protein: CASSLTGTDTQYF; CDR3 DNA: TGTGCCAGCAGCTTAACGGGTACAGATACGCAGTATTTT
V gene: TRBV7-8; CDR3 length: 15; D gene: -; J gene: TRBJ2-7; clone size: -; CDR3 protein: CASSLGGLSSYEQYF; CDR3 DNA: TGTGCCAGCAGCTTAGGAGGGCTGAGCTCCTACGAGCAGTACTTC
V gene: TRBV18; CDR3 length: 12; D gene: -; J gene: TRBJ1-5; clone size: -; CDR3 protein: CASSPMEGPQHF; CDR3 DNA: TGTGCCAGCTCACCAATGGAGGGGCCCCAGCATTTT
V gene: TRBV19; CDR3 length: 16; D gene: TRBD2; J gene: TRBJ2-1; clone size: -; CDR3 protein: CASKLAGTSSYNEQFF; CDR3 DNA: TGTGCCAGCAAACTAGCGGGGACTAGCTCCTACAATGAGCAGTTCTTC
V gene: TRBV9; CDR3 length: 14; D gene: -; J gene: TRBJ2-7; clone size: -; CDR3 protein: CASSVGRGAYEQYF; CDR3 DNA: TGTGCCAGCAGCGTAGGACGGGGCGCGTACGAGCAGTACTTC
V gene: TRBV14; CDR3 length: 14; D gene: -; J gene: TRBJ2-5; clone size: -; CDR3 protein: CASSQGWQQETQYF; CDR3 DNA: TGTGCCAGCAGCCAGGGATGGCAGCAAGAGACCCAGTACTTC
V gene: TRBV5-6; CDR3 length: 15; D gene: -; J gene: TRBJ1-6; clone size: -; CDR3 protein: CASSSRGAWGSPLHF; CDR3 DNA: TGTGCCAGCAGCTCACGGGGGGCATGGGGGTCACCCCTCCACTTT
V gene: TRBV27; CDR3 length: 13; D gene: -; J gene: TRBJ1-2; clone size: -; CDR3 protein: CASSSHGGSGYTF; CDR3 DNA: TGTGCCAGCAGTTCCCACGGAGGGAGTGGCTACACCTTC
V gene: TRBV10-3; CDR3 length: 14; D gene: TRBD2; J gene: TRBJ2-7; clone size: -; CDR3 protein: CAISVYGTRSEQYF; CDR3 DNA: TGTGCCATCAGTGTATACGGGACTAGGTCTGAGCAGTACTTC
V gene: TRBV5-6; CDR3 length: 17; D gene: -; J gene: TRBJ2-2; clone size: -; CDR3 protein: CASSSLKGWRITGELFF; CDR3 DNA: TGTGCCAGCAGCTCTCTCAAGGGATGGCGGATTACCGGGGAGCTGTTTTTT
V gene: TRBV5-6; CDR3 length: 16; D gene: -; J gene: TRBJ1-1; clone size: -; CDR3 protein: CASSFNGAGWNTEAFF; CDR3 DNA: TGTGCCAGCAGCTTTAATGGGGCAGGTTGGAACACTGAAGCTTTCTTT
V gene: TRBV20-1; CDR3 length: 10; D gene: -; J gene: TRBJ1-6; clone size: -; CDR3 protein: CSAGGSPLHF; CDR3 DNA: TGCAGTGCCGGGGGTTCACCCCTCCACTTT
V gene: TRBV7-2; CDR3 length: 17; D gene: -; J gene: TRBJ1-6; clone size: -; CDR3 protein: CASSLAPGTGTNSPLHF; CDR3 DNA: TGTGCCAGCAGCTTAGCCCCGGGTACAGGGACTAATTCACCCCTCCACTTT
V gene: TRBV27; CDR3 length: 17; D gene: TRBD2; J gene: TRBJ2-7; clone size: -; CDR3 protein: CASSFPIAGGHHCEQYF; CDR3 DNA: TGTGCCAGCAGTTTCCCCATAGCGGGGGGACACCACTGCGAGCAGTACTTC
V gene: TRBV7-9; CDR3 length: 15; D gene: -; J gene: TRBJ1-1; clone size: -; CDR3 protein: CASSLARQGLTEAFF; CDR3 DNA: TGTGCCAGCAGCTTAGCGCGGCAGGGGTTGACTGAAGCTTTCTTT
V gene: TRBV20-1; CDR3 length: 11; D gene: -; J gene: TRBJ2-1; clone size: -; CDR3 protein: CSAHSPREQFF; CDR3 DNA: TGCAGTGCCCACTCCCCGCGGGAGCAGTTCTTC
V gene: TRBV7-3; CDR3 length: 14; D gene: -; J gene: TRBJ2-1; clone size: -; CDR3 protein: CASSLTLQGNEQFF; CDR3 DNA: TGTGCCAGCAGCTTAACCCTTCAGGGGAATGAGCAGTTCTTC
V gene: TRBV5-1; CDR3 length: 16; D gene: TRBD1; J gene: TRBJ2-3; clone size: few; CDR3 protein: CASSPTGTGRGDTQYF; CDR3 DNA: TGCGCCAGCAGCCCGACCGGGACAGGGCGGGGGGATACGCAGTATTTT
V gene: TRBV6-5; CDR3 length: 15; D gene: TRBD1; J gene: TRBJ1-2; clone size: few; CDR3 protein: CASSYSPTGVYGYTF; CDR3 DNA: TGTGCCAGCAGTTACTCTCCGACAGGGGTATATGGCTACACCTTC